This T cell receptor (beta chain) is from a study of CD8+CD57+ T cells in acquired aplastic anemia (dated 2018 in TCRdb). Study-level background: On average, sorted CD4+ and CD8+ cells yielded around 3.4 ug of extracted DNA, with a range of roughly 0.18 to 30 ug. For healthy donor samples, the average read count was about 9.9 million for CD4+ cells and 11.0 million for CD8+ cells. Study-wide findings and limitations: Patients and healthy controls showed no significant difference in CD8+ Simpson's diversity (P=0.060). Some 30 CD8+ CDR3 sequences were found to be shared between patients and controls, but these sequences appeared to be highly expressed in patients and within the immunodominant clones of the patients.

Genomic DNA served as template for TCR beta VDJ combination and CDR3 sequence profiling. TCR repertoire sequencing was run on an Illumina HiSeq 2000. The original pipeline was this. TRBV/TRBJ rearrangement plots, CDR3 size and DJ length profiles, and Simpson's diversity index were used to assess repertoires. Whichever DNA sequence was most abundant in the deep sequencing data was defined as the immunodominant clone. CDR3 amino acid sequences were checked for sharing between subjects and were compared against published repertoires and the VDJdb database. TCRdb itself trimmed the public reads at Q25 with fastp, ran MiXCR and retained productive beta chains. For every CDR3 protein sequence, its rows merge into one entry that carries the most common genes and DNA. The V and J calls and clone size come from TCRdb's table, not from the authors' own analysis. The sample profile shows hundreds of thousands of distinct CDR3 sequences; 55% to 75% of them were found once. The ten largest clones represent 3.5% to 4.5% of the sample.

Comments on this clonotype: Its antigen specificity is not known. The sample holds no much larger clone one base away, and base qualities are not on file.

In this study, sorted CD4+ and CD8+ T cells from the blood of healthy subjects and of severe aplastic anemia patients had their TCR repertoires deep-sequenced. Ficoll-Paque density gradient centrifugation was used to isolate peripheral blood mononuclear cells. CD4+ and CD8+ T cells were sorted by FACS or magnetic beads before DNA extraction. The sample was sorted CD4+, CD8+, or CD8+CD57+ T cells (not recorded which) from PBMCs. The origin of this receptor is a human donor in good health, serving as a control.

The CDR3 protein sequence reads: CASSVRHQANTGELFF. The DNA sequence reads TGTGCCAGCAGCGTCAGACACCAGGCGAACACCGGGGAGCTGTTTTTT. The chain uses TRBV9 and TRBJ2-2; the D gene is unclear. The CDR3 numbers 16 residues from cysteine through phenylalanine. Only the CDR3 part of the read is kept: 48 bases, read in frame from the first base. Reading the germline V gene gives CDR1 SGDLS and CDR2 YYNGEE. The trim is 2 bases for V and 0 bases for J, with a gap of 11 bases between the germline ends.